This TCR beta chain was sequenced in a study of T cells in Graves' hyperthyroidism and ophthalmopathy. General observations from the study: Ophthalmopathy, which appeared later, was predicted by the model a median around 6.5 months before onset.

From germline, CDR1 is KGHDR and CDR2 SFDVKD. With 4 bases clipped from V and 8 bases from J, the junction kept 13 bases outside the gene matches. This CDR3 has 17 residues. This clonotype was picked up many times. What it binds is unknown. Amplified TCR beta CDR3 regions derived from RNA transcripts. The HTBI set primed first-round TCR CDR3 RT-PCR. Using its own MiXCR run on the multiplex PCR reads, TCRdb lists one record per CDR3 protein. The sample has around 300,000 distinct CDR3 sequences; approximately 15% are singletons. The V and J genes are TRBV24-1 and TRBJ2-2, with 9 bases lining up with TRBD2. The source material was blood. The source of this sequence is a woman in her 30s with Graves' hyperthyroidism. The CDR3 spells CATSDPIAGEEEGELFF. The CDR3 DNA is TGTGCCACCAGTGACCCGATAGCGGGAGAAGAAGAGGGGGAGCTGTTTTTT.